This entry features one TCR beta chain sequence. The record originates from a study of blood T cell repertoires in COVID-19. Study background: Specimens from acute and convalescent COVID-19 originated in the United States, Italy and Spain. PBMCs, B-cell-depleted T cells, or T cells provided the cDNA or gDNA that made up the material.

Participants spanned ages about 18 to 95 years and resided in about 25 US areas. Participant-given clinical history determined each cohort assignment. Germline assignment: CDR1 SEHNR and CDR2 FQNEAQ (reference sequence). The CDR3 is 19 amino acids. V was pared by 0 bases and J by 2 bases, with 15 bases of the junction left unmatched. TCRdb's table, derived via immunoSEQ multiplex PCR, lists solely in-frame clones and lacks some. The sample yields approximately 220,000 clones, 84% seen once. The rearrangement uses TRBV7-9 and TRBJ1-1; 7 nucleotides agree with TRBD1. The clonotype was recovered from a woman aged 40 to 49 who had recovered from COVID-19. Sequencing input: PBMCs or T cells enriched from blood (not recorded which). The CDR3 spells CASSLAGPTGPLVNTEAFF. The DNA for the CDR3 is TGTGCCAGCAGCTTAGCGGGACCGACAGGGCCACTAGTTAACACTGAAGCTTTCTTT.